This passage covers 13 T cell receptor beta chains from one sample sequenced in a study of cytomegalovirus exposure and HLA in healthy donors. Profiled with immunoSEQ multiplex PCR; TCRdb holds only in-frame clones, not every one. There are around 200,000 clones in the sample; about 81% occur only once, and roughly 1.2% lies in the top ten. Sequencing input: PBMCs. The receptors stem from a woman aged 25 to 45 in good health and CMV-seronegative.

The chain links TRBV7-8 to TRBJ2-7, with 7 positions matching TRBD2. The V gene's germline CDR1 is SGHVS and CDR2 FQNEAQ. This CDR3 is built from 16 residues. With 5 bases clipped from V and 3 bases from J, the junction kept 13 bases outside the gene matches. CDR3 in DNA: TGTGCCAGCAGCAAGGGAGGGGTAGCCTCTCTCTACGAGCAGTACTTC. Its protein is CASSKGGVASLYEQYF.

This clone appeared a single time. The chain recombines TRBV9 with TRBJ2-3; 9 nucleotides line up with TRBD2. The V segment lost 1 base and the J segment 3 bases; nucleotides outside the gene matches: 6. Germline values: CDR1 SGDLS, CDR2 YYNGEE. The CDR3 has 16 amino acids. In nucleotides, the CDR3 is TGTGCCAGCAGCGTACGAAGCGGGGGGAGGACAGATACGCAGTATTTT. This gives the protein CASSVRSGGRTDTQYF.

CDR3 region: CASSSVDTEAFF. CDR3 DNA sequence: TGTGCCAGCAGTTCAGTGGACACTGAAGCTTTCTTT. This chain joins TRBV27 and TRBJ1-1, with D unclear. The CDR3 consists of 12 residues. Germline lookup yields CDR1 MNHEY and CDR2 SMNVEV (reference sequence). Trimming pared 4 bases from V and 3 bases from J, leaving 6 bases between.

V usage is TRBV4-1 and J usage is TRBJ2-3, with D maybe TRBD2 (6 bases). The CDR3 contains 14 residues. Germline V CDR1 and CDR2: MGHRA, YSYEKL. CDR3 bases: TGCGCGAGCCGGGTCCCGGGAGCCGCAGATACGCAGTATTTT. Protein product: CASRVPGAADTQYF.

This clone has more than one count but fewer than ten. The CDR3 sequence is CASSLTENYGYTF. The CDR3 nucleotides read TGTGCCAGCAGCCTTACAGAGAACTATGGCTACACCTTC. The chain joins TRBV14 to TRBJ1-2; no definite D call. Germline V gives CDR1 SGHDN, CDR2 FVKESK. V lost 4 bases, J lost 2 bases, and 8 bases lay in between. The CDR3 spans 13 residues.

The chain uses TRBV7-9 and TRBJ1-1, with D unclear. Germline V gives CDR1 SEHNR, CDR2 FQNEAQ (reference sequence). V gave up 4 bases and J gave up 0 bases, with 9 bases separating them. The CDR3 is 14 residues long. CDR3 protein: CASSSGYMNTEAFF. The CDR3 coding sequence is TGTGCCAGCAGCTCCGGGTACATGAACACTGAAGCTTTCTTT.

This clone was found a few times. The chain is built from TRBV18 and TRBJ1-2, with 8 positions matching TRBD1. The germline gives CDR1 KGHSH, CDR2 LQKENI. The CDR3 consists of 16 residues. Trimming took 3 bases from V and 0 from J; bases not matched to a gene: 6. The CDR3 reads CASSPGTGDTNYGYTF. The CDR3 DNA sequence: TGTGCCAGCTCACCCGGGACAGGCGATACTAACTATGGCTACACCTTC.

The rearrangement joins TRBV12-5 to TRBJ2-1; tentatively, D is TRBD2 (6 bases). The V and J ends lost 6 bases and 5 bases respectively, with 17 bases between them. CDR3 length: 15 residues. CDR1 and CDR2 (germline): LGHNT, FRNRAP. The CDR3 DNA reads TGTGCTAGTGGCTCCAGGGCGGGGCGAGACAATGAGCAGTTCTTC. Translated: CASGSRAGRDNEQFF.

The rearrangement links TRBV5-1 to TRBJ1-5; D is undetermined. CDR3 length equals 14 residues. V dropped 4 bases and J dropped 3 bases, with 11 bases sitting between them. Germline values: CDR1 SGHRS, CDR2 YFSETQ. CDR3 protein: CASSTGTANQPQHF. CDR3 sequence (DNA): TGCGCCAGCAGCACGGGAACCGCCAATCAGCCCCAGCATTTT.

This clone was detected once. The chain is built from TRBV4-1 and TRBJ1-2; D might be TRBD1 (6 bases). The germline V gene encodes CDR1 MGHRA and CDR2 YSYEKL. V was clipped by 4 bases and J by 3 bases, with 18 bases between them. The CDR3 has 16 residues. CDR3 sequence: CASSPSGARIDYGYTF. DNA of the CDR3: TGCGCCAGCAGCCCCTCAGGGGCACGAATCGACTATGGCTACACCTTC.

The V and J genes are TRBV21-1 and TRBJ1-1; the table's D call, TRBD1, was not checked against the DNA. TRBV21-1 is annotated as a pseudogene. The CDR3 extends over 15 amino acids. This chain's CDR3 is CASSKGGTGSTEAFF. The DNA of the CDR3 is TGTGCCAGCAGCAAAGGAGGGACAGGATCCACTGAAGCTTTCTTT.

This clone was seen just once. The chain combines TRBV6-4 with TRBJ1-6; possibly TRBD1 for D (5 bases). V was trimmed by 4 bases and J by 9 bases, leaving 16 bases between them. CDR1 is MRHNA and CDR2 is SNTAGT in the germline V gene. The CDR3 sequence is 15 residues long. The CDR3 is CASSVGGDGGSPLHF. Here the CDR3 DNA reads TGTGCCAGCAGTGTCGGGGGGGACGGCGGTTCACCCCTCCACTTT.

The rearrangement joins TRBV28 to TRBJ1-1, with a tentative D call TRBD1 (6 bases). The CDR3 has 13 residues. V was clipped by 5 bases and J by 4 bases, with 11 bases between them. Germline values: CDR1 MDHEN, CDR2 SYDVKM. The CDR3 nucleotides read TGTGCCAGCAGTACTGGGACACGCACTGAAGCTTTCTTT. Translating it yields CASSTGTRTEAFF.